This is a list of T cell receptor beta chains from one sample in a study of graft-versus-host responses after intestinal transplantation. What these receptors recognize is not known. Libraries were prepared by immunoSEQ multiplex PCR; TCRdb keeps only in-frame clonotypes and omits some of them. This sample has about 130,000 clones, with around 90% found just once. Specimen: unstimulated CD4+ T cells sorted from spleen or lymph node cells, collected before intestinal transplant. The receptors here all came from a human donor who received an intestinal transplant. Both conserved end residues are part of each CDR3. A D gene is named only where the DNA matches it firmly. Clone size, where shown, is once, few, many, or a class for clones that have expanded.

clone size: NA
J gene: TRBJ2-5
D gene: NA
V gene: TRBV19
CDR3 DNA: TGTGCCAGTAGTACCACAGGGTCGTGGGAGACCCAGTACTTC
CDR3 protein: CASSTTGSWETQYF

clone size: once
J gene: TRBJ2-3
D gene: TRBD2
V gene: TRBV7-3
CDR3 DNA: TGTGCCAGCAGCCCCACCCGACTAGCGGTACCCACAGATACGCAGTATTTT
CDR3 protein: CASSPTRLAVPTDTQYF

clone size: NA
J gene: TRBJ2-5
D gene: NA
V gene: TRBV4-2
CDR3 DNA: TGTGCCAGCAGCCCACTAATGGGCGGCCCGTACCAAGAGACCCAGTACTTC
CDR3 protein: CASSPLMGGPYQETQYF

clone size: NA
J gene: TRBJ1-4
D gene: TRBD1
V gene: TRBV15
CDR3 DNA: TGTGCCACCAGCAGGGGACAGGGATTCGAAAAACTGTTTTTT
CDR3 protein: CATSRGQGFEKLFF

clone size: NA
J gene: TRBJ2-1
D gene: NA
V gene: TRBV28
CDR3 DNA: TGTGCCAGTCATCGGACACGGAATGAGCAGTTCTTC
CDR3 protein: CASHRTRNEQFF

clone size: NA
J gene: TRBJ2-1
D gene: TRBD2
V gene: TRBV5-1
CDR3 DNA: TGCGCCAGCAGCTTGGGGGGACTAGCGGGAGCCTACAATGAGCAGTTCTTC
CDR3 protein: CASSLGGLAGAYNEQFF

clone size: NA
J gene: TRBJ2-7
D gene: NA
V gene: TRBV6-5
CDR3 DNA: TGTGCCAGCAGTCCACGGTCCTACGAGCAGTACTTC
CDR3 protein: CASSPRSYEQYF

clone size: NA
J gene: TRBJ2-3
D gene: TRBD2
V gene: TRBV28
CDR3 DNA: TGTGCCACCAAACGAGGGGGACTAGCGGGAGATACGCAGTATTTT
CDR3 protein: CATKRGGLAGDTQYF

clone size: NA
J gene: TRBJ2-1
D gene: TRBD2
V gene: TRBV15
CDR3 DNA: TGTGCCACCAGCAGAGATCCCAGCGGGGTTAAATACAATGAGCAGTTCTTC
CDR3 protein: CATSRDPSGVKYNEQFF

clone size: NA
J gene: TRBJ2-1
D gene: NA
V gene: TRBV27
CDR3 DNA: TGTGCCAGCAGTGGTATCTCGGAGCAGTTCTTC
CDR3 protein: CASSGISEQFF

clone size: NA
J gene: TRBJ2-7
D gene: TRBD1
V gene: TRBV28
CDR3 DNA: TGTGCCAGCAGTACACTTGGGACAGGGACCTACGAGCAGTACTTC
CDR3 protein: CASSTLGTGTYEQYF

clone size: NA
J gene: TRBJ1-2
D gene: NA
V gene: TRBV19
CDR3 DNA: TGTGCCAGTAGACCGGGTGCCTATGGCTACACCTTC
CDR3 protein: CASRPGAYGYTF

clone size: NA
J gene: TRBJ2-7
D gene: NA
V gene: TRBV4-1
CDR3 DNA: TGCGCCAGCAGCCGAGCCCCACTCTCCTACGAGCAGTACTTC
CDR3 protein: CASSRAPLSYEQYF

clone size: NA
J gene: TRBJ2-4
D gene: NA
V gene: TRBV18
CDR3 DNA: TGTGCCAGCTCACCCGGAAACATTCAGTACTTC
CDR3 protein: CASSPGNIQYF

clone size: NA
J gene: TRBJ2-2
D gene: TRBD2
V gene: TRBV5-4
CDR3 DNA: TGTGCCAGCAGGAAAGCCGGGACTAGGAACACCGGGGAGCTGTTTTTT
CDR3 protein: CASRKAGTRNTGELFF

clone size: NA
J gene: TRBJ2-5
D gene: TRBD1
V gene: TRBV11-2
CDR3 DNA: TGTGCCAGCAGCTTCGGGACAGGGGAGACCCAGTACTTC
CDR3 protein: CASSFGTGETQYF

clone size: NA
J gene: TRBJ2-7
D gene: NA
V gene: TRBV7-2
CDR3 DNA: TGTGCCAGCAGCTTGGAGCGGAACTCCTACGAGCAGTACTTC
CDR3 protein: CASSLERNSYEQYF

clone size: few
J gene: TRBJ2-2
D gene: NA
V gene: TRBV5-3
CDR3 DNA: TGTGCCAGAAGGCCGAACACCGGGGAGCTGTTTTTT
CDR3 protein: CARRPNTGELFF

clone size: NA
J gene: TRBJ2-7
D gene: TRBD2
V gene: TRBV18
CDR3 DNA: TGTGCCAGCTCACCAGGACTAGACTACGAGCAGTACTTC
CDR3 protein: CASSPGLDYEQYF

clone size: NA
J gene: TRBJ2-3
D gene: NA
V gene: TRBV27
CDR3 DNA: TGTGCCAGCAGCCTTAGCGGATCGGGGGTAGATACGCAGTATTTT
CDR3 protein: CASSLSGSGVDTQYF

clone size: NA
J gene: TRBJ2-7
D gene: NA
V gene: TRBV5-4
CDR3 DNA: TGTGCCAGCAGCTTTGTGGGCTCCTACGAGCAGTACTTC
CDR3 protein: CASSFVGSYEQYF

clone size: NA
J gene: TRBJ2-7
D gene: TRBD1
V gene: TRBV6-5
CDR3 DNA: TGTGCCAGCAGGTTTGAGGGGGCCCAGCCCTACGAGCAGTACTTC
CDR3 protein: CASRFEGAQPYEQYF

clone size: NA
J gene: TRBJ1-2
D gene: NA
V gene: TRBV20-1
CDR3 DNA: TGCAGTGCTCTAACGGACTATGGCTACACCTTC
CDR3 protein: CSALTDYGYTF

clone size: NA
J gene: TRBJ2-1
D gene: TRBD2
V gene: TRBV4-3
CDR3 DNA: TGCGCCAGCAGCCTAATAGCGGGAGACGCCTACAATGAGCAGTTCTTC
CDR3 protein: CASSLIAGDAYNEQFF

clone size: once
J gene: TRBJ2-5
D gene: TRBD1
V gene: TRBV10-3
CDR3 DNA: TGTGCCATCAGTGTCCCGGGACAGGGAGAGACCCAGTACTTC
CDR3 protein: CAISVPGQGETQYF

clone size: NA
J gene: TRBJ2-3
D gene: TRBD2
V gene: TRBV6-1
CDR3 DNA: TGTGCCAGCAGTGGAAAGACTAGCGGGTACACAGATACGCAGTATTTT
CDR3 protein: CASSGKTSGYTDTQYF

clone size: NA
J gene: TRBJ2-3
D gene: NA
V gene: TRBV7-9
CDR3 DNA: TGTGCCAGCAGCTTAGGGAGGGCCGCAGATACGCAGTATTTT
CDR3 protein: CASSLGRAADTQYF

clone size: NA
J gene: TRBJ2-7
D gene: NA
V gene: TRBV30
CDR3 DNA: TGTGCCTGGAGTAGCGGACCCTCCTACGAGCAGTACTTC
CDR3 protein: CAWSSGPSYEQYF

clone size: NA
J gene: TRBJ2-7
D gene: NA
V gene: TRBV27
CDR3 DNA: TGTGCCAGCAGTCCCAGGGGCTTTTCCTACGAGCAGTACTTC
CDR3 protein: CASSPRGFSYEQYF

clone size: NA
J gene: TRBJ2-7
D gene: TRBD2
V gene: TRBV27
CDR3 DNA: TGTGCCACATCTTGGATAGCGGGTACTGAGAACGAGCAGTACTTC
CDR3 protein: CATSWIAGTENEQYF

clone size: NA
J gene: TRBJ2-7
D gene: NA
V gene: TRBV6-5
CDR3 DNA: TGTGCCAGCAGTTACACGTGGGGGGCTAACGAGCAGTACTTC
CDR3 protein: CASSYTWGANEQYF

clone size: once
J gene: TRBJ2-7
D gene: TRBD2
V gene: TRBV23-1
CDR3 DNA: TGCGCCAGCAGTCCCCGGGACTACACGAAGTACGAGCAGTACTTC
CDR3 protein: CASSPRDYTKYEQYF

clone size: NA
J gene: TRBJ1-5
D gene: TRBD1
V gene: TRBV11-2
CDR3 DNA: TGTGCCAGCAGCTTCGGGACAGGTCTAACTCTTCAGCCCCAGCATTTT
CDR3 protein: CASSFGTGLTLQPQHF

clone size: NA
J gene: TRBJ2-7
D gene: TRBD1
V gene: TRBV6-1
CDR3 DNA: TGTGCCAGCAGGGAAATATCCGACAGGGCGTACGAGCAGTACTTC
CDR3 protein: CASREISDRAYEQYF

clone size: NA
J gene: TRBJ2-7
D gene: NA
V gene: TRBV6-6
CDR3 DNA: TGTGCCAGCAGTTACGGGTTCTACGAGCAGTACTTC
CDR3 protein: CASSYGFYEQYF

clone size: NA
J gene: TRBJ2-7
D gene: NA
V gene: TRBV5-1
CDR3 DNA: TGCGCCAGCAGCCTAAAGGGGTACGAGCAGTACTTC
CDR3 protein: CASSLKGYEQYF

clone size: NA
J gene: TRBJ1-5
D gene: NA
V gene: TRBV27
CDR3 DNA: TGTGCCAGCAGTTTAGTGCGGGGGGTCGGGCAGCCCCAGCATTTT
CDR3 protein: CASSLVRGVGQPQHF

clone size: NA
J gene: TRBJ1-3
D gene: TRBD1
V gene: TRBV6-1
CDR3 DNA: TGTGCCAGCAGTGTGGGACAGAACTCTGGAAACACCATATATTTT
CDR3 protein: CASSVGQNSGNTIYF

clone size: NA
J gene: TRBJ1-2
D gene: NA
V gene: TRBV2
CDR3 DNA: TGTGCCAGGGGGCCCGGCAGGGGCTATGGCTACACCTTC
CDR3 protein: CARGPGRGYGYTF

clone size: NA
J gene: TRBJ2-1
D gene: TRBD2
V gene: TRBV28
CDR3 DNA: TGTGCCAGCAGTTTACCACCCCGGGGTAGCGGGGTCTACAATGAGCAGTTCTTC
CDR3 protein: CASSLPPRGSGVYNEQFF

clone size: NA
J gene: TRBJ2-4
D gene: NA
V gene: TRBV7-2
CDR3 DNA: TGTGCCAGCAGCTTAGAAGGTACCAGAGAGAACATTCAGTACTTC
CDR3 protein: CASSLEGTRENIQYF

clone size: NA
J gene: TRBJ1-5
D gene: TRBD1
V gene: TRBV27
CDR3 DNA: TGTGCCAGCAGTCAGGGACAGGGAGACCAGCCCCAGCATTTT
CDR3 protein: CASSQGQGDQPQHF

clone size: NA
J gene: TRBJ2-1
D gene: NA
V gene: TRBV7-9
CDR3 DNA: TGTGCCAGCAGCCCACTAGAGAGACAGAAGGGTTACAATGAGCAGTTCTTC
CDR3 protein: CASSPLERQKGYNEQFF

clone size: NA
J gene: TRBJ2-7
D gene: NA
V gene: TRBV15
CDR3 DNA: TGTGCCACCAGCAGAGATCAACGGAGCCCCTACGAGCAGTACTTC
CDR3 protein: CATSRDQRSPYEQYF

clone size: NA
J gene: TRBJ1-1
D gene: TRBD1
V gene: TRBV5-1
CDR3 DNA: TGCGCCAGCAGCCGGCCTCGACAGGGGGCGGACACTGAAGCTTTCTTT
CDR3 protein: CASSRPRQGADTEAFF

clone size: NA
J gene: TRBJ1-2
D gene: TRBD1
V gene: TRBV19
CDR3 DNA: TGTGCCAGTAGTAGGGGACAGGGCCCCTATGGCTACACCTTC
CDR3 protein: CASSRGQGPYGYTF

clone size: NA
J gene: TRBJ1-2
D gene: NA
V gene: TRBV5-4
CDR3 DNA: TGTGCCAGCAGCTTGGGGGACTATGGCTACACCTTC
CDR3 protein: CASSLGDYGYTF

clone size: NA
J gene: TRBJ2-1
D gene: NA
V gene: TRBV30
CDR3 DNA: TGTGCCTGGAGTGCGAAGTACAATGAGCAGTTCTTC
CDR3 protein: CAWSAKYNEQFF

clone size: NA
J gene: TRBJ2-7
D gene: NA
V gene: TRBV28
CDR3 DNA: TGTGCCAGCAGTACATGGACAGATTCCTACGAGCAGTACTTC
CDR3 protein: CASSTWTDSYEQYF

clone size: NA
J gene: TRBJ2-1
D gene: TRBD2
V gene: TRBV11-1
CDR3 DNA: TGTGCCACCCTTCCAAGGACTAGCGGGGACTACAATGAGCAGTTCTTC
CDR3 protein: CATLPRTSGDYNEQFF

clone size: NA
J gene: TRBJ1-2
D gene: NA
V gene: TRBV5-8
CDR3 DNA: TGTGCCAGCAGCTTGTCTCGATATGGCTACACCTTC
CDR3 protein: CASSLSRYGYTF

clone size: few
J gene: TRBJ2-1
D gene: TRBD2
V gene: TRBV30
CDR3 DNA: TGTGCCTCCCCGGGGGGGAGCGCGTCGGAGCAGTTCTTC
CDR3 protein: CASPGGSASEQFF

clone size: once
J gene: TRBJ2-1
D gene: NA
V gene: TRBV7-7
CDR3 DNA: TGTGCCAGCAGCTCATCGGGGGCTGAGCAGTTCTTC
CDR3 protein: CASSSSGAEQFF